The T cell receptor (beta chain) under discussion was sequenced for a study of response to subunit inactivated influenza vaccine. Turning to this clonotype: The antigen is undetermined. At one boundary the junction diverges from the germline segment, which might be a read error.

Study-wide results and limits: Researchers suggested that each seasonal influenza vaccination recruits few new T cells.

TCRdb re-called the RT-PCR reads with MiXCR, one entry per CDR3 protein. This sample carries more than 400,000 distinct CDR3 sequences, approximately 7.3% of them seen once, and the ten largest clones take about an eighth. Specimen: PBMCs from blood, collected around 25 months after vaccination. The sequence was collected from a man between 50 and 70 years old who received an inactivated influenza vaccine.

CDR3 sequence reads: CASRLDDSSYGYTF. The CDR3 region has the DNA TGTGCCAGCAGGTTAGATGACAGCTCCTATGGCTACACCTTC. This sequence joins TRBV7-8 and TRBJ1-2; D is possibly TRBD1 (5 bases). The CDR3 spans 14 residues. Germline V gene data show CDR1 as SGHVS and CDR2 as FQNEAQ.